The 11 T cell receptor beta chains given below trace back to one sample, sequenced in a study of blood T cell repertoires in COVID-19. Generated by immunoSEQ multiplex PCR, the TCRdb table keeps only in-frame clones and is missing some. Of about 190,000 clones in the sample, around 80% were seen once. Input material: peripheral blood. The receptors derive from a woman over 75 with active or convalescent COVID-19.

The chain joins TRBV4-2 to TRBJ2-5, with 8 nucleotides matching TRBD2. Germline V lookup: CDR1 LGHNA, CDR2 YNFKEQ. CDR3 size: 15 residues. Trimming took 0 bases from V and 3 from J; bases not matched to a gene: 3. In nucleotides, the CDR3 is TGTGCCAGCAGCCAAGATCTGACTAGCGAAGAGACCCAGTACTTC. This translates into CASSQDLTSEETQYF.

This clone has just one count. The rearrangement joins TRBV7-2 to TRBJ2-4, with 8 bases fitting TRBD1. V lost 6 bases and J lost 13; bases outside the gene matches: 11. The CDR3 totals 13 residues. Germline assignment: CDR1 SGHTA and CDR2 FQGNSA. The CDR3 nucleotides read TGTGCCAGCAGACGGGGACAGGACGGAAGCCAGTACTTC. It yields the protein CASRRGQDGSQYF.

V and J are TRBV2 and TRBJ1-4; 7 bases line up with TRBD1. V lost 5 bases and J lost 0; bases outside the gene matches: 3. Germline loops: CDR1 SNHLY, CDR2 FYNNEI. The CDR3 length is 15 residues. The CDR3 here is CASSIQGSTNEKLFF. The CDR3 DNA is TGTGCCAGCAGTATACAGGGGTCAACTAATGAAAAACTGTTTTTT.

The rearrangement links TRBV19 to TRBJ1-4; a possible D gene is TRBD1 (6 bases). CDR1 is LNHDA, CDR2 SQIVND, per germline (reference sequence). CDR3 length: 14 residues. The germline V and J ends were trimmed by 6 bases and 4 bases, with 12 bases remaining between them. This CDR3 reads CASSRTDNNEKLFF. CDR3 coding DNA: TGTGCCAGTAGCCGGACAGATAATAATGAAAAACTGTTTTTT.

The rearrangement uses TRBV5-6 and TRBJ1-2, with a tentative D call TRBD1 (5 bases). Trimming pared 6 bases from V and 7 bases from J, leaving 13 bases between. The CDR3 spans 12 residues. Germline CDR1 reads SGHDT; CDR2 reads YYEEEE. CDR3 nucleotides: TGTGCCAGCACCGAGGGAGGGACTGGCTACACCTTC. Encoded protein: CASTEGGTGYTF.

The chain combines TRBV5-5 with TRBJ2-7, with D possibly being TRBD2 (5 bases). The V end lost 1 base, the J end lost 0 bases, and 14 bases lay between the germline ends. From germline, CDR1 is SGHKS and CDR2 YYEKEE (reference sequence). This CDR3 contains 16 residues. The CDR3 spells CASSLMMGVDSYEQYF. The CDR3 DNA follows: TGTGCCAGCAGCTTGATGATGGGAGTCGACTCCTACGAGCAGTACTTC.

The gene calls are TRBV5-1 and TRBJ1-2, with D possibly being TRBD1 (6 bases). The germline CDR1 and CDR2 sequences are SGHRS and YFSETQ. The CDR3 contains 15 residues. The V and J ends lost 1 base and 8 bases respectively, with 18 bases between them. The CDR3 sequence: CASSLTGRGVEGYTF. CDR3 sequence (DNA): TGCGCCAGCAGCTTGACAGGGAGGGGTGTGGAAGGCTACACCTTC. Filled out from reference TRBV5-1 and TRBJ1-2, the complete variable domain reads KAGVTQTPRYLIKTRGQQVTLSCSPISGHRSVSWYQQTPGQGLQFLFEYFSETQRNKGNFPGRFSGRQFSNSRSEMNVSTLELGDSALYLCASSLTGRGVEGYTFGSGTRLTVV.

Regarding this clone: This CDR3 is also generated by other DNA sequences in the sample. Here the CDR3 DNA reads TGCGCCAGCAGCTTTCAGGGGAACACTGAAGCTTTCTTT. The encoded protein is CASSFQGNTEAFF. The J gene is TRBJ1-1, the V gene TRBV5-1; tentatively, D is TRBD1 (5 bases). The CDR3 has 13 residues. With 2 bases removed from V and 1 base from J, the gap between germline ends came to 6 bases. Germline values: CDR1 SGHRS, CDR2 YFSETQ.

The chain employs TRBV23-1 and TRBJ2-7; a possible D gene is TRBD2 (5 bases). TRBV23-1 is noted as an ORF with a role that remains uncertain. CDR3 size: 15 residues. V was clipped by 4 bases and J by 2 bases, with 15 bases between them. The CDR3 nucleotides are TGCGCCAGCAGTCTCCGAGGTGGGCGGGCCTACGAGCAGTACTTC. Its protein product is CASSLRGGRAYEQYF.

The genes are TRBV19 and TRBJ1-1, with D unresolved. The CDR3 has 15 residues. Germline V gene lookup returns CDR1 LNHDA and CDR2 SQIVND (reference sequence). Trimming left V 6 bases short and J 3 bases short, with 17 bases between. CDR3 coding DNA: TGTGCCAGTAGGGTAGACGAGGTGAGTGACACTGAAGCTTTCTTT. This codes for CASRVDEVSDTEAFF. The full variable domain, completed using reference TRBV19 and TRBJ1-1, is DGGITQSPKYLFRKEGQNVTLSCEQNLNHDAMYWYRQDPGQGLRLIYYSQIVNDFQKGDIAEGYSVSREKKESFPLTVTSAQKNPTAFYLCASRVDEVSDTEAFFGQGTRLTVV.

DNA for the CDR3: TGCGCCAGCAGCCAATGGTCTAGCGGGGGGGCACTCACAGGCGGGGAGCTGTTTTTT. It is translated as CASSQWSSGGALTGGELFF. The chain uses TRBV4-1 and TRBJ2-2; 12 bases are a match to TRBD2. Germline V gene lookup returns CDR1 MGHRA and CDR2 YSYEKL. Trimming cost V 2 bases and J 7 bases; bases outside gene matches: 14. This CDR3 has 19 residues.